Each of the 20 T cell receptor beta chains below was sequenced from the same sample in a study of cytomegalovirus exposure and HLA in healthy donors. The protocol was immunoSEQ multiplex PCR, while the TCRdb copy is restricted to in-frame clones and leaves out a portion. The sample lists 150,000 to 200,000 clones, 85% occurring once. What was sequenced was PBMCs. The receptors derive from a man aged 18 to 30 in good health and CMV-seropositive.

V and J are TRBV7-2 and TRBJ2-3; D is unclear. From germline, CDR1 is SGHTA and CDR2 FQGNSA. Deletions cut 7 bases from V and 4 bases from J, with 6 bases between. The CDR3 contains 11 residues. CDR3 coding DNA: TGTGCCAGCACTCTATCAGATACGCAGTATTTT. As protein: CASTLSDTQYF.

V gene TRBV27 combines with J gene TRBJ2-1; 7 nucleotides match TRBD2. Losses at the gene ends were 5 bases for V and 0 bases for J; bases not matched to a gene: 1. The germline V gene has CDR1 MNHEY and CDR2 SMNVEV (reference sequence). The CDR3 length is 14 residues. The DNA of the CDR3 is TGTGCCAGCAGTCGGGGGGACTCCTACAATGAGCAGTTCTTC. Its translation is CASSRGDSYNEQFF.

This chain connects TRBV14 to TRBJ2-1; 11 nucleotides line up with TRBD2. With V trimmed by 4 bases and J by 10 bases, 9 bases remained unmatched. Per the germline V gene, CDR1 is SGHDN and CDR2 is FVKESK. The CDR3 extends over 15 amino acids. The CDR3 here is CASSRPGLAVKEQFF. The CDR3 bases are TGTGCCAGCAGCCGGCCGGGACTAGCGGTTAAAGAGCAGTTCTTC.

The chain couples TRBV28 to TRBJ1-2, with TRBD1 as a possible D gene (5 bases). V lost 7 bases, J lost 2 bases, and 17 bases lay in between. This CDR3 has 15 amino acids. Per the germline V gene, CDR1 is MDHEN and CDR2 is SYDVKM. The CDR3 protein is CASTLGGAENYGYTF. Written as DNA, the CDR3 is TGTGCCAGCACCCTGGGAGGGGCTGAGAACTATGGCTACACCTTC.

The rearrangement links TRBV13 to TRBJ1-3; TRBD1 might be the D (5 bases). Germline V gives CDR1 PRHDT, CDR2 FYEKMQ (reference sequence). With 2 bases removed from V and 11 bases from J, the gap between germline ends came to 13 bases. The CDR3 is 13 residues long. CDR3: CASSLNRQLPIYF. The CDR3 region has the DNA TGTGCCAGCAGCTTAAACAGGCAACTCCCCATATATTTT. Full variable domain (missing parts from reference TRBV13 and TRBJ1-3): AAGVIQSPRHLIKEKRETATLKCYPIPRHDTVYWYQQGPGQDPQFLISFYEKMQSDKGSIPDRFSAQQFSDYHSELNMSSLELGDSALYFCASSLNRQLPIYFGEGSWLTVV.

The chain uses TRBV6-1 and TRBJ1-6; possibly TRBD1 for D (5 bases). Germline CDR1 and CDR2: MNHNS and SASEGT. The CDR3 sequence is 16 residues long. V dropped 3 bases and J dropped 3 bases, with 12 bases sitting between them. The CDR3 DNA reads TGTGCCAGCAGTGAGGGGCCCGGGTTCTATAATTCACCCCTCCACTTT. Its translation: CASSEGPGFYNSPLHF.

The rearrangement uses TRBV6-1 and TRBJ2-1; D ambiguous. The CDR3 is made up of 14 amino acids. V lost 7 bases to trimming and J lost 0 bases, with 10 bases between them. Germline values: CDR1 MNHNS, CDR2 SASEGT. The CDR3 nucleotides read TGTGCCAGCAAAGAGCCAAGCTCCTACAATGAGCAGTTCTTC. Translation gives CASKEPSSYNEQFF.

CDR3 DNA: TGTGCCAGCGCCGAGGGGGAATCTACAGATGAGCAGTTCTTC. Residues: CASAEGESTDEQFF. V and J are TRBV18 and TRBJ2-1, with D possibly being TRBD1 (6 bases). This CDR3 has 14 amino acids. Germline CDR1 is KGHSH and CDR2 is LQKENI. V shed 8 bases and J shed 8 bases, with 19 bases lying between them.

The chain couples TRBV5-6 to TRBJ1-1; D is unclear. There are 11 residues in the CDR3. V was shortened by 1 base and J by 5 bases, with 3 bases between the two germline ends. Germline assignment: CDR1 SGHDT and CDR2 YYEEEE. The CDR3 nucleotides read TGTGCCAGCAGCTTGCGGACTGAAGCTTTCTTT. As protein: CASSLRTEAFF.

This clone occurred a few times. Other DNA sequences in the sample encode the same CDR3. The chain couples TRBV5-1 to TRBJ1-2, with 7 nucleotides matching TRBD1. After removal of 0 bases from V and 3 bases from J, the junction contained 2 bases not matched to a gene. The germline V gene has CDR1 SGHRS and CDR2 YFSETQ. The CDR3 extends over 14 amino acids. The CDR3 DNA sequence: TGCGCCAGCAGCTTGGGACAGGGTGACTATGGCTACACCTTC. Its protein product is CASSLGQGDYGYTF.

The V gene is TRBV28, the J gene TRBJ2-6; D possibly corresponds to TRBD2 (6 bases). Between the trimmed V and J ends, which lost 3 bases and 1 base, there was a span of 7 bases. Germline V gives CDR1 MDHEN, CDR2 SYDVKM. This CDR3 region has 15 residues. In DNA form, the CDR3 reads TGTGCCAGCAGTTTGGGGGGATCTGGGGCCAACGTCCTGACTTTC. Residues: CASSLGGSGANVLTF.

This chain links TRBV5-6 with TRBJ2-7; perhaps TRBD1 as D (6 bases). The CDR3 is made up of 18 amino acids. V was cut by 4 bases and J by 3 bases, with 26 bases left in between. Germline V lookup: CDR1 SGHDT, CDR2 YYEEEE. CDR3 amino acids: CASSPSTGFQAWSYEQYF. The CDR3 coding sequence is TGTGCCAGCAGCCCGTCTACAGGGTTTCAGGCTTGGAGCTACGAGCAGTACTTC.

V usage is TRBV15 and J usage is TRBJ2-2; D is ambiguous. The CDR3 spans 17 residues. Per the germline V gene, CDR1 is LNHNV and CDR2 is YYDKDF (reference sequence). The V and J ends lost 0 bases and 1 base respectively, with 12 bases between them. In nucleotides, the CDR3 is TGTGCCACCAGCAGAGATCGGTCCCCCCTGAACACCGGGGAGCTGTTTTTT. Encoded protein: CATSRDRSPLNTGELFF.

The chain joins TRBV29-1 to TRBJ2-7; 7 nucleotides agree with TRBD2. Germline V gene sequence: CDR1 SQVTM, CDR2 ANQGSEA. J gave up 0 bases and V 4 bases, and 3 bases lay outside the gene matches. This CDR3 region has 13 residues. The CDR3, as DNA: TGCAGCGTTGGGGGCGGGAGCTCCTACGAGCAGTACTTC. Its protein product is CSVGGGSSYEQYF.

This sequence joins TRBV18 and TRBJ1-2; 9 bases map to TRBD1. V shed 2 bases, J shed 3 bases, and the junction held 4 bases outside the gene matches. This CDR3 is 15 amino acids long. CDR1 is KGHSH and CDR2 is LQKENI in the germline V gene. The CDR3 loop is CASSPEGQGYYGYTF. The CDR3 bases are TGTGCCAGCTCACCAGAGGGACAGGGATACTATGGCTACACCTTC.

CDR3: CASSSRDRVGNEQFF. In DNA, the CDR3 is TGCGCCAGCAGCTCCCGGGACAGGGTAGGCAATGAGCAGTTCTTC. This chain links TRBV5-1 with TRBJ2-1; 9 bases are shared with TRBD1. The germline gives CDR1 SGHRS, CDR2 YFSETQ. There are 15 residues in the CDR3. V shed 3 bases, J shed 6 bases, and the junction held 7 bases outside the gene matches.

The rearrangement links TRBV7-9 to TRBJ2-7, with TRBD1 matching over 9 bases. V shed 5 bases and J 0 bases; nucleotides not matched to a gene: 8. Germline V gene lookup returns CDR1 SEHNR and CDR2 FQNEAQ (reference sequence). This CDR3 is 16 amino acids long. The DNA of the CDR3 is TGTGCCAGCAGCCCTAAAACGGGACAGGGCTCCTACGAGCAGTACTTC. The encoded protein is CASSPKTGQGSYEQYF. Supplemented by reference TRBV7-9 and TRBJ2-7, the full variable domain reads DTGVSQNPRHKITKRGQNVTFRCDPISEHNRLYWYRQTLGQGPEFLTYFQNEAQLEKSRLLSDRFSAERPKGSFSTLEIQRTEQGDSAMYLCASSPKTGQGSYEQYFGPGTRLTVT.

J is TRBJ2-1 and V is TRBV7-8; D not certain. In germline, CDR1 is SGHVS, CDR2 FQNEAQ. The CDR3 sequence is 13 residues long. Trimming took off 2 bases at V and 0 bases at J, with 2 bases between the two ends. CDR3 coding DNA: TGTGCCAGCAGCTTATACTCCTACAATGAGCAGTTCTTC. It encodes CASSLYSYNEQFF. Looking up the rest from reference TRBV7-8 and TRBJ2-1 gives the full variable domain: GAGVSQSPRYKVAKRGQDVALRCDPISGHVSLFWYQQALGQGPEFLTYFQNEAQLDKSGLPSDRFFAERPEGSVSTLKIQRTQQEDSAVYLCASSLYSYNEQFFGPGTRLTVL.

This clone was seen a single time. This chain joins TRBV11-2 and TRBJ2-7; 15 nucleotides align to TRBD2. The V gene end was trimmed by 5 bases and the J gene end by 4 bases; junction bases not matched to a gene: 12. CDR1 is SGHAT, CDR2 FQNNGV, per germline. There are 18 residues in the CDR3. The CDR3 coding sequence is TGTGCCAGCAGCCGGGGACTAGCGGGGGGAAAAAAGAATTACGAGCAGTACTTC. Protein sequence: CASSRGLAGGKKNYEQYF.

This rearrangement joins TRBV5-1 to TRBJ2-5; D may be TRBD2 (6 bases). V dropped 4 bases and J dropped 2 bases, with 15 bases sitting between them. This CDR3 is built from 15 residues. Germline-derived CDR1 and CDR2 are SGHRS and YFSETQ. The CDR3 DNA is TGCGCCAGCAGCGGCAGTCCCGCGGGGCAAGAGACCCAGTACTTC. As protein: CASSGSPAGQETQYF.